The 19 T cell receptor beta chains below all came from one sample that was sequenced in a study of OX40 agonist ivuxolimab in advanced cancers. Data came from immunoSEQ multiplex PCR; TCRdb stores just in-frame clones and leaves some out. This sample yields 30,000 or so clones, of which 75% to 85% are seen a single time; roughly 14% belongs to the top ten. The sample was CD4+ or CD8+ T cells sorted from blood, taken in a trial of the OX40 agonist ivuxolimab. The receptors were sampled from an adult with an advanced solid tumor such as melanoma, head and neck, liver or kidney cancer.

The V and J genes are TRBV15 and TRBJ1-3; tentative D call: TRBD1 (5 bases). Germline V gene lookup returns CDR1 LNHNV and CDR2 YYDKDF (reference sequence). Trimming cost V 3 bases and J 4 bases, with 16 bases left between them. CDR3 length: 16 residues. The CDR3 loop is CATSRGGPAGGNTIYF. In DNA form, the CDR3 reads TGTGCCACCAGCAGGGGGGGTCCCGCAGGAGGAAACACCATATATTTT.

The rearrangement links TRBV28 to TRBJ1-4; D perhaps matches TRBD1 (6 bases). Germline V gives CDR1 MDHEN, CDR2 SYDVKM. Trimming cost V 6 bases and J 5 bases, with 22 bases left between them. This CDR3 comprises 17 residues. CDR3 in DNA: TGTGCCAGCAGCTCCTCTACAGGGCTTGGGTCCAATGAAAAACTGTTTTTT. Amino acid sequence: CASSSSTGLGSNEKLFF.

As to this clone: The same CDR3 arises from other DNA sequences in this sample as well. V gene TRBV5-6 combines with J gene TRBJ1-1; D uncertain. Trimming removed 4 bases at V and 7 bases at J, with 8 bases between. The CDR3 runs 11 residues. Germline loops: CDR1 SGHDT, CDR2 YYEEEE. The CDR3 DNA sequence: TGTGCCAGCAGCCTAGGACGTGAAGCTTTCTTT. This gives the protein CASSLGREAFF.

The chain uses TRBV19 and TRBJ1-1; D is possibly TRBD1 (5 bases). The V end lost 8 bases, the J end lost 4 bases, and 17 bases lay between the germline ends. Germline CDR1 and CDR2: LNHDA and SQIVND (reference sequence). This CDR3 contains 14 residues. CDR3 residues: CASFPGGFGTEAFF. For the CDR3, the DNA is TGTGCCAGTTTCCCGGGGGGATTCGGCACTGAAGCTTTCTTT.

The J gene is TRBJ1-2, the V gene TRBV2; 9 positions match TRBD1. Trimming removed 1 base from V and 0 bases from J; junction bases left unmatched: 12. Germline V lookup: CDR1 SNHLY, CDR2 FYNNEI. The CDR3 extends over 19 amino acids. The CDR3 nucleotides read TGTGCCAGCAGTGAAGGGGTTTGGGGACAGGGATCTCCTAACTATGGCTACACCTTC. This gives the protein CASSEGVWGQGSPNYGYTF.

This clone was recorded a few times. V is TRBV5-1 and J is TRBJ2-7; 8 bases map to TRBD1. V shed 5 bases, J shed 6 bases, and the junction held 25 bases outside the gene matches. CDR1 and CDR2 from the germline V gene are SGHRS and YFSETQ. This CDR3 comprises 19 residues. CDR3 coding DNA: TGCGCCAGCAGTTACCCCCCGCCGGGACAGGCTATTAGGACCTCCGAGCAGTACTTC. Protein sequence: CASSYPPPGQAIRTSEQYF. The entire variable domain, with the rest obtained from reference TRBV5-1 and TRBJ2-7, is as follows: KAGVTQTPRYLIKTRGQQVTLSCSPISGHRSVSWYQQTPGQGLQFLFEYFSETQRNKGNFPGRFSGRQFSNSRSEMNVSTLELGDSALYLCASSYPPPGQAIRTSEQYFGPGTRLTVT.

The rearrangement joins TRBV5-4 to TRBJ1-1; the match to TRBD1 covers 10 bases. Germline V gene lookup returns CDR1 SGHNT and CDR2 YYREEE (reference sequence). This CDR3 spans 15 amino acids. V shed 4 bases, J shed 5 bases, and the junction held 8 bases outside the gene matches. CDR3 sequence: CASSPGQGPGTEAFF. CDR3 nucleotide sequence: TGTGCCAGCAGCCCGGGACAGGGGCCGGGAACTGAAGCTTTCTTT.

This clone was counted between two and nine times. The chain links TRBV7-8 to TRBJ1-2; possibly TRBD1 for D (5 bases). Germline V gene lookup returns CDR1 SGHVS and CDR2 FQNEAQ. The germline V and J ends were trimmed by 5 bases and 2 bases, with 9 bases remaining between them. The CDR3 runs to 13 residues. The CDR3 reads CASSLQGNYGYTF. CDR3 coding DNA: TGTGCCAGCAGCCTCCAGGGAAACTATGGCTACACCTTC.

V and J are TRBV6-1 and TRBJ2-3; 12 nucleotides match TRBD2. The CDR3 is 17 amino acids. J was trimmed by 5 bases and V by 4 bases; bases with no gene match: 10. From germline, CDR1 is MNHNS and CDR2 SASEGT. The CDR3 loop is CASSGTSGGSVRDTQYF. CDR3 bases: TGTGCCAGCAGTGGAACTAGCGGGGGGTCGGTGAGAGATACGCAGTATTTT.

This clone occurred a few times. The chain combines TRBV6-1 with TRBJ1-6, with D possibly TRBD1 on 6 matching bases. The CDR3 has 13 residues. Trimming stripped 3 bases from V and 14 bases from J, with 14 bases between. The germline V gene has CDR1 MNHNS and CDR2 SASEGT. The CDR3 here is CASSDGIGQTLHF. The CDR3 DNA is TGTGCCAGCAGTGACGGGATTGGACAGACCCTCCACTTT.

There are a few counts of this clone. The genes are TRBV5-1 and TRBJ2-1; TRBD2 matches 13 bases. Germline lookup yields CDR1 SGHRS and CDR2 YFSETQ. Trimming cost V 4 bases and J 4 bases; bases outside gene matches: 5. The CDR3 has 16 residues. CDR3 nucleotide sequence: TGCGCCAGCAGCCAAGGACTAGCGGGGGATTACAATGAGCAGTTCTTC. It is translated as CASSQGLAGDYNEQFF.

CDR3 nucleotides: TGTGCCAGCAGCTTAGGAAGCCGCGGCAATGAGCAGTTCTTC. This translates into CASSLGSRGNEQFF. The chain joins TRBV7-9 to TRBJ2-1; the D is unclear. Germline CDR1 reads SEHNR; CDR2 reads FQNEAQ (reference sequence). The CDR3 consists of 14 residues. The V end lost 1 base, the J end lost 6 bases, and 10 bases lay between the germline ends.

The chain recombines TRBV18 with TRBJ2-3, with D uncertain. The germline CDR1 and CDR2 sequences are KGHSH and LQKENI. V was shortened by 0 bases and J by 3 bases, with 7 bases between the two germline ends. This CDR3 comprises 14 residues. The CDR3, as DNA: TGTGCCAGCTCACCACCGGTCAGAACAGATACGCAGTATTTT. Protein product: CASSPPVRTDTQYF.

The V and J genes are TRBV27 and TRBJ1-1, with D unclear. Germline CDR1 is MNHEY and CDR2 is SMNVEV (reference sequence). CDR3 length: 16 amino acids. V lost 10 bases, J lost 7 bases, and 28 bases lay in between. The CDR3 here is CATGASGRLKVYEAFF. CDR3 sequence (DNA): TGTGCCACCGGAGCATCAGGTCGCCTGAAGGTGTATGAAGCTTTCTTT.

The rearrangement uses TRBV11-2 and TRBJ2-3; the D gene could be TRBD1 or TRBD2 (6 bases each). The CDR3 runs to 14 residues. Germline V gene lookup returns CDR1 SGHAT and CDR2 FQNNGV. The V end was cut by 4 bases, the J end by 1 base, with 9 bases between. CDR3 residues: CASSYREGTDTQYF. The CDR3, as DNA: TGTGCCAGCAGCTACAGGGAGGGCACAGATACGCAGTATTTT.

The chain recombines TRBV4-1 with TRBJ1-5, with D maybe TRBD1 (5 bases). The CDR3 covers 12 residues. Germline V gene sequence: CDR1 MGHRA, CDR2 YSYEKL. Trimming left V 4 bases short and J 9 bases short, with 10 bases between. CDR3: CASSRGVWPQHF. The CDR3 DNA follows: TGCGCCAGCAGCCGGGGGGTCTGGCCCCAGCATTTT.

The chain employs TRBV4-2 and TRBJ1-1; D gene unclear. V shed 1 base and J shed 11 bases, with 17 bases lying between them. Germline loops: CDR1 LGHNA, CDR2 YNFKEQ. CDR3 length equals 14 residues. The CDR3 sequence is CASSQVDLGIGAFF. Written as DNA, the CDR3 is TGTGCCAGCAGCCAAGTTGACCTGGGGATTGGGGCTTTCTTT.

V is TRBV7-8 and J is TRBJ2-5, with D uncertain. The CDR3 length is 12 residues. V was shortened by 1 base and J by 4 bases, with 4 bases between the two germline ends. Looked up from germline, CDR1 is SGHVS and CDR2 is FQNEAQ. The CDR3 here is CASSLGLETQYF. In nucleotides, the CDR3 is TGTGCCAGCAGCTTAGGACTAGAGACCCAGTACTTC.

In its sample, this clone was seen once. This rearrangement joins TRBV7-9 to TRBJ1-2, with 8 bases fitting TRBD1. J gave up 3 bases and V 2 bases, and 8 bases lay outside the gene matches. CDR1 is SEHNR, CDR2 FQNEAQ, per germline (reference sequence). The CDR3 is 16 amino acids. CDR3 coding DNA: TGTGCCAGCAGCTTACTAAGTCAGGGGGCGTACTATGGCTACACCTTC. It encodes CASSLLSQGAYYGYTF.